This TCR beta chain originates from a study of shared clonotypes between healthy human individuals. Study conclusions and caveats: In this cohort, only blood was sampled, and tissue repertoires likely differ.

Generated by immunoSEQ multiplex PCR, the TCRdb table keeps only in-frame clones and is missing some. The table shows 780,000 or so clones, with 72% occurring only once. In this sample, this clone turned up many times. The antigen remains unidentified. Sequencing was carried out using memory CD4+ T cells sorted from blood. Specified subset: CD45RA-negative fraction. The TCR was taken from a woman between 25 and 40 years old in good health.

Written as DNA, the CDR3 is TGTGCCAGCAGCGTAGATGACGGGAGCACAGATACGCAGTATTTT. This sequence encodes CASSVDDGSTDTQYF. This chain joins TRBV9 and TRBJ2-3, with D unclear. The CDR3 totals 15 residues. V was cut by 0 bases and J by 0 bases, with 8 bases left in between. Germline V lookup: CDR1 SGDLS, CDR2 YYNGEE.